This T cell receptor (beta chain) was identified in a study of blood T cells in healthy people across ages. General study points: Age brought a roughly linear fall in TCR beta diversity measured per million T cells.

Germline assignment: CDR1 SGHRS and CDR2 YFSETQ. V was trimmed by 1 base and J by 5 bases, leaving 12 bases between them. This CDR3 has 14 residues. The use of a sample-barcoded 5' primer and a J-beta primer mix characterized a second PCR of about 7 to 12 cycles. Every molecule of cDNA carried a tag from a template-switch adaptor with 12 random nucleotides. TCRdb ran MiXCR on the 5' RACE reads and lists one entry per CDR3 protein. Among some 940,000 distinct CDR3 sequences listed, under 35% were seen once. Remarks on this clonotype: The antigen is undetermined.

The same sample was also used in a study of T cells of mothers and their children. This second study says: Per child, about 2.8 million TCR beta CDR3 reads were obtained, against over 9 million per mother.

The clonotype comes from a woman in her 40s in good health. The chain couples TRBV5-1 to TRBJ2-5; unclear D gene. Sequencing input: blood. CDR3 region: CASSLSQPHETQYF. In nucleotides, the CDR3 is TGCGCCAGCAGCTTGAGCCAGCCTCATGAGACCCAGTACTTC.